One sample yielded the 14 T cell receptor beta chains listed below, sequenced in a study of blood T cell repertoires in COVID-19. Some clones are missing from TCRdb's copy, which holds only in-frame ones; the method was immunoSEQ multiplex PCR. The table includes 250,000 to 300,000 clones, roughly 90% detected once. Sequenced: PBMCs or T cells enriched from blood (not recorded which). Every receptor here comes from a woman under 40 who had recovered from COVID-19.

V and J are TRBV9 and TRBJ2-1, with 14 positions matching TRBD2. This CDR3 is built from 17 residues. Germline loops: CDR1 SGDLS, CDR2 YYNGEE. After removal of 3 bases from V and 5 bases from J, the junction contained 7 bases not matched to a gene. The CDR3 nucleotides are TGTGCCAGCAGCGCCTCCGGGACTAGCGGGAGCAACAATGAGCAGTTCTTC. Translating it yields CASSASGTSGSNNEQFF. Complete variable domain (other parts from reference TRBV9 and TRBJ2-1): DSGVTQTPKHLITATGQRVTLRCSPRSGDLSVYWYQQSLDQGLQFLIQYYNGEERAKGNILERFSAQQFPDLHSELNLSSLELGDSALYFCASSASGTSGSNNEQFFGPGTRLTVL.

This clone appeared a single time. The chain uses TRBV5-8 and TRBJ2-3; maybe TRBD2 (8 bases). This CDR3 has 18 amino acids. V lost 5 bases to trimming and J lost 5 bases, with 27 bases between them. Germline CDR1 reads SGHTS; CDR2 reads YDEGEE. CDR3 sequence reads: CASSFGRGPAGAEDTQYF. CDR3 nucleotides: TGTGCCAGCAGTTTTGGGAGGGGGCCAGCGGGAGCAGAAGATACGCAGTATTTT.

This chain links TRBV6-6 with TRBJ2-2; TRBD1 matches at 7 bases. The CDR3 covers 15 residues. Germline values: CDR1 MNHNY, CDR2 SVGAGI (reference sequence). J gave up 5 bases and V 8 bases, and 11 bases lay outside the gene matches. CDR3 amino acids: CASSRNQGDTGELFF. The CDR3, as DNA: TGTGCCAGCTCCAGAAATCAGGGGGATACCGGGGAGCTGTTTTTT.

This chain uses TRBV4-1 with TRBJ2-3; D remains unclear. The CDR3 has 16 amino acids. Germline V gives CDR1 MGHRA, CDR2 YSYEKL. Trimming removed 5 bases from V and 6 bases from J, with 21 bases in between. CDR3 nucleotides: TGCGCCAGCAGCTCAAGAGGAAGACCCGGTGAGGATACGCAGTATTTT. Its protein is CASSSRGRPGEDTQYF.

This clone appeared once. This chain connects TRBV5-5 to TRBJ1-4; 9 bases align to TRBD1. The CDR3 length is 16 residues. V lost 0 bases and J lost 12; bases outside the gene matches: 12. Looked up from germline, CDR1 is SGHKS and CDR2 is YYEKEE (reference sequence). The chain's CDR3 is CASSLVIDRGTVELFF. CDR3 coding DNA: TGTGCCAGCAGCTTGGTCATCGACAGGGGGACGGTAGAACTGTTTTTT.

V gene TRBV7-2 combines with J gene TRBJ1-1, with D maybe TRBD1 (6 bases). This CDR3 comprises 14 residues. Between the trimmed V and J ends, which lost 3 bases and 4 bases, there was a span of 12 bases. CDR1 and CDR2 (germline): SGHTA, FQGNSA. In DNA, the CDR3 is TGTGCCAGCAGCTTTTATTCAGGGGCCACTGAAGCTTTCTTT. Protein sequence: CASSFYSGATEAFF.

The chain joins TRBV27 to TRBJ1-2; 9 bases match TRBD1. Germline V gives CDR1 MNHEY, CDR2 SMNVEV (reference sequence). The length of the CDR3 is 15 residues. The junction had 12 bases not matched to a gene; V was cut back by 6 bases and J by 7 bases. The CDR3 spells CASSSSGTGRSGYTF. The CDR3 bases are TGTGCCAGCAGCTCCTCCGGGACAGGGAGGTCTGGCTACACCTTC.

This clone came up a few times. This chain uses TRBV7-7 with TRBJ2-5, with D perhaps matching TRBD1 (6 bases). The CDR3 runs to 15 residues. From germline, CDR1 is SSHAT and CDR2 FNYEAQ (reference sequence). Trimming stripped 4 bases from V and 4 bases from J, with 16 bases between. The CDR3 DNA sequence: TGTGCCAGCAGCTCGGCGAGGGCAGGGGCAGAGACCCAGTACTTC. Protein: CASSSARAGAETQYF.

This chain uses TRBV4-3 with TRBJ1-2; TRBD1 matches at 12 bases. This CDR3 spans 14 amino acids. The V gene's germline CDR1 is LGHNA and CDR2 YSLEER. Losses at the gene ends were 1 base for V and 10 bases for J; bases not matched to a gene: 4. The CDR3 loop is CASSQVSGQGAYTF. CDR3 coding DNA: TGCGCCAGCAGCCAAGTCTCGGGACAGGGGGCCTACACCTTC.

CDR3 nucleotides: TGTGCCACCAGCAGAGACAGGGATGTTAACTATGGCTACAACACCTTC. The encoded protein is CATSRDRDVNYGYNTF. This chain connects TRBV15 to TRBJ1-2; the D gene is possibly TRBD1 (5 bases). Between the trimmed V and J ends, which lost 0 bases and 12 bases, there was a span of 23 bases. CDR3 length: 16 residues. Germline CDR1 reads LNHNV; CDR2 reads YYDKDF (reference sequence). The full variable domain, rest sourced from reference TRBV15 and TRBJ1-2, is DAMVIQNPRYQVTQFGKPVTLSCSQTLNHNVMYWYQQKSSQAPKLLFHYYDKDFNNEADTPDNFQSRRPNTSFCFLDIRSPGLGDTAMYLCATSRDRDVNYGYNTFGSGTRLTVV.

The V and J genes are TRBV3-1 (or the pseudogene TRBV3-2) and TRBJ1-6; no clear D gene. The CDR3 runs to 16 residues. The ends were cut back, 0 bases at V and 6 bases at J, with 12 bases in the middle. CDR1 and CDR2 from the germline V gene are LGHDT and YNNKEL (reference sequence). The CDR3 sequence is CASSQEAPNFNSPLHF. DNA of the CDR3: TGTGCCAGCAGCCAAGAAGCTCCGAACTTTAATTCACCCCTCCACTTT.

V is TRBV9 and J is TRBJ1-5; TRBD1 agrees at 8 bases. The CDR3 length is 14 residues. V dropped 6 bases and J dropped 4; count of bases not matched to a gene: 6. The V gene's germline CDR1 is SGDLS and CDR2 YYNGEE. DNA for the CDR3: TGTGCCAGCACAACAACAGGGGGAAATCAGCCCCAGCATTTT. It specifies CASTTTGGNQPQHF.

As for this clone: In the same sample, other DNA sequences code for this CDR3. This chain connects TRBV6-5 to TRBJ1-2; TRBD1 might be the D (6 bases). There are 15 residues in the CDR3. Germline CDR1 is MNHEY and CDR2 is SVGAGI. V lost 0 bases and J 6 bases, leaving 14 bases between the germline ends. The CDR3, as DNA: TGTGCCAGCAGTTACTCGAGGGGGGGCGCGGATGGCTACACCTTC. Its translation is CASSYSRGGADGYTF.

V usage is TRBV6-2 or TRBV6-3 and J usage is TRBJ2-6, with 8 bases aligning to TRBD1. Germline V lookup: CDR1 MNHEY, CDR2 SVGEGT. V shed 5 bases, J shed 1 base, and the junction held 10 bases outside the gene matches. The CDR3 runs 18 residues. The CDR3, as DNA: TGTGCCAGCAGTCCAACAGGGGGGCCAGGGTCTGGGGCCAACGTCCTGACTTTC. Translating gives CASSPTGGPGSGANVLTF.